The 31 T cell receptor beta chains listed next were all sequenced from one sample in a study of blood T cells in healthy people across ages. Using a J-beta primer mix together with a sample-barcoded 5' primer, a second PCR was run for about 6 to 12 cycles. TCRdb re-derived calls from the 5' RACE reads in MiXCR, one entry per CDR3 protein. In the table there are 1.5 million to 2 million distinct CDR3 sequences, about 28% of which are singletons. The sequenced material came from blood. All receptors come from a woman aged 25 to 39 in good health.

The sample holds a few counts of this clonotype. The rearrangement links TRBV7-2 to TRBJ2-4; 9 nucleotides match TRBD1. The V gene end was trimmed by 8 bases and the J gene end by 13 bases; junction bases not matched to a gene: 15. Germline V gives CDR1 SGHTA, CDR2 FQGNSA. CDR3 length equals 14 residues. The DNA of the CDR3 is TGTGCCAGCGAACAGGGGGCAGTCTACAATGAGCAGTACTTC. It specifies CASEQGAVYNEQYF.

CDR3 coding DNA: TGCAGTGCTAGAGACATACGGGGGCCGGGGGAGCAGTTCTTC. This translates into CSARDIRGPGEQFF. The chain links TRBV20-1 to TRBJ2-1; D is tentatively TRBD1 or TRBD2 (6 bases each). V lost 0 bases, J lost 10 bases, and 16 bases lay in between. Germline V gives CDR1 DFQATT, CDR2 SNEGSKA (reference sequence). The CDR3 covers 14 residues.

V usage is TRBV15 and J usage is TRBJ1-5; D may be TRBD1 (5 bases). The CDR3 sequence is 15 residues long. V lost 4 bases and J lost 4, with 14 bases in between. CDR1 is LNHNV, CDR2 YYDKDF, per germline (reference sequence). DNA for the CDR3: TGTGCCACCAGCATAATCGGCGGGGGAAATCAGCCCCAGCATTTT. This translates into CATSIIGGGNQPQHF.

This chain joins TRBV9 and TRBJ2-3; TRBD2 matches 8 bases. The germline CDR1 and CDR2 sequences are SGDLS and YYNGEE. The ends lost 0 bases at V and 2 bases at J; junction bases unmatched: 8. The CDR3 runs 17 residues. CDR3 DNA: TGTGCCAGCAGCGTAGCTACGTCGGGGGGGGTCACAGATACGCAGTATTTT. Its protein is CASSVATSGGVTDTQYF.

This chain connects TRBV18 to TRBJ1-3, with TRBD1 as a possible D gene (6 bases). V lost 0 bases, J lost 4 bases, and 13 bases lay in between. The CDR3 contains 16 residues. Germline V CDR1 and CDR2: KGHSH, LQKENI. CDR3 nucleotide sequence: TGTGCCAGCTCACCACCCAGTGGACAGCGAGGAAACACCATATATTTT. Its protein is CASSPPSGQRGNTIYF.

As for this clonotype: The junction differs from germline at one of its ends, possibly a read error. The genes are TRBV5-1 and TRBJ2-1, with D perhaps TRBD2 (5 bases). The germline CDR1 and CDR2 sequences are SGHRS and YFSETQ. This CDR3 has 17 residues. The CDR3 loop is CVSSWGAGGYSYNEQFF. In nucleotides, the CDR3 is TGCGTCAGCAGCTGGGGTGCGGGCGGTTACTCCTACAATGAGCAGTTCTTC.

This clonotype was seen only a few times. This rearrangement joins TRBV6-5 to TRBJ2-6; D might be TRBD1 (5 bases). The CDR3 runs 18 residues. The germline V and J ends were trimmed by 2 bases and 2 bases, with 16 bases remaining between them. Germline CDR1 is MNHEY and CDR2 is SVGAGI. CDR3 protein: CASSYAVPGPAGANVLTF. The DNA for the CDR3 is TGTGCCAGCAGTTACGCAGTCCCAGGGCCCGCTGGGGCCAACGTCCTGACTTTC.

This clonotype was found a few times. V usage is TRBV7-9 and J usage is TRBJ2-1; weak D call: TRBD1 (6 bases). Trimming cost V 5 bases and J 4 bases, with 12 bases left between them. Germline lookup yields CDR1 SEHNR and CDR2 FQNEAQ (reference sequence). CDR3 length: 14 amino acids. CDR3 amino acids: CASSPNDRYNEQFF. CDR3 DNA sequence: TGTGCCAGCAGCCCAAACGACAGGTACAATGAGCAGTTCTTC.

This chain joins TRBV2 and TRBJ2-1; 8 bases fit TRBD2. The V and J ends lost 5 bases and 7 bases, in that order; junction bases with no gene match: 10. CDR3 length: 15 residues. Germline values: CDR1 SNHLY, CDR2 FYNNEI. CDR3 loop: CASSLSGSFSNEQFF. CDR3 sequence (DNA): TGTGCCAGCAGTTTAAGCGGGAGTTTTTCTAATGAGCAGTTCTTC.

This clonotype was seen a few times. This chain joins TRBV7-2 and TRBJ1-6, with 8 bases fitting TRBD1. The V segment lost 8 bases and the J segment 7 bases; nucleotides outside the gene matches: 13. Looked up from germline, CDR1 is SGHTA and CDR2 is FQGNSA. CDR3 size: 16 residues. CDR3: CASLLTGGTRNSPLHF. The CDR3 DNA follows: TGTGCCAGCCTACTCACAGGGGGAACGAGGAATTCACCCCTCCACTTT.

The chain carries TRBV28 and TRBJ1-2, with TRBD1 identical over 7 bases. CDR1 and CDR2 from the germline V gene are MDHEN and SYDVKM. The CDR3 is made up of 14 amino acids. V was clipped by 6 bases and J by 3 bases; unmatched bases: 7. CDR3 in amino acids: CASRVDRVDYGYTF. As DNA, the CDR3 is TGTGCCAGCAGAGTTGACAGGGTAGACTATGGCTACACCTTC.

The table lists this clonotype with many counts. The J gene is TRBJ2-7, the V gene TRBV20-1; D unresolved. V lost 3 bases, J lost 2 bases, and 5 bases lay in between. There are 11 residues in the CDR3. Per the germline V gene, CDR1 is DFQATT and CDR2 is SNEGSKA (reference sequence). DNA of the CDR3: TGCAGTGCTAGCCAGACCTACGAGCAGTACTTC. Protein: CSASQTYEQYF.

This clonotype occurred a few times. This chain links TRBV3-1 with TRBJ2-7; 7 nucleotides match TRBD1. The CDR3 length is 19 residues. In germline, CDR1 is LGHDT, CDR2 YNNKEL (reference sequence). J lost 2 bases, V lost 2 bases, and 18 bases had no gene match. CDR3 region: CASSQSLGGWTVETYEQYF. The DNA of the CDR3 is TGTGCCAGCAGCCAAAGCCTAGGGGGCTGGACAGTGGAAACCTACGAGCAGTACTTC.

This clonotype was counted a few times. DNA for the CDR3: TGCGCCAGCAGTGACCCCGGGAGGGCCACAGATACGCAGTATTTT. This sequence encodes CASSDPGRATDTQYF. This chain links TRBV10-2 with TRBJ2-3, with 8 nucleotides matching TRBD2. The germline CDR1 and CDR2 sequences are WSHSY and SAAADI. This CDR3 has 15 amino acids. V was clipped by 3 bases and J by 2 bases; unmatched bases: 4.

A few counts support this clonotype. The V call is TRBV11-2, the J call TRBJ2-7; D might be TRBD2 (6 bases). V shed 0 bases and J shed 5 bases, with 14 bases lying between them. The germline CDR1 and CDR2 sequences are SGHAT and FQNNGV. The CDR3 consists of 15 residues. The CDR3 DNA sequence: TGTGCCAGCAGCTTAGATCTAACAGGCGGGGACGAGCAGTACTTC. This translates into CASSLDLTGGDEQYF. The full variable domain, with the rest looked up from reference TRBV11-2 and TRBJ2-7, is EAGVAQSPRYKIIEKRQSVAFWCNPISGHATLYWYQQILGQGPKLLIQFQNNGVVDDSQLPKDRFSAERLKGVDSTLKIQPAKLEDSAVYLCASSLDLTGGDEQYFGPGTRLTVT.

This clonotype was detected a few times. The junction does not match germline at one end; this may be a read error. This rearrangement joins TRBV7-2 to TRBJ1-3; D unresolved. Germline V gene sequence: CDR1 SGHTA, CDR2 FQGNSA. The CDR3 sequence is 12 residues long. CDR3 nucleotides: TGTGCCAGCAGTTTAGTTGGAAACACCATATATTTT. It specifies CASSLVGNTIYF.

The table lists this clonotype with many counts. V usage is TRBV29-1 and J usage is TRBJ2-7; 11 nucleotides align to TRBD1. The trim removed 6 bases at V and 7 bases at J, leaving 8 bases unmatched. Germline V lookup: CDR1 SQVTM, CDR2 ANQGSEA. The CDR3 loop spans 13 amino acids. The CDR3 nucleotides read TGCAGCGTGGAGGGACAGGGGGTGAGTGAGCAGTACTTC. The encoded protein is CSVEGQGVSEQYF.

The V call is TRBV14, the J call TRBJ1-1, with 8 bases lining up with TRBD1. The CDR3 covers 15 residues. Germline-derived CDR1 and CDR2 are SGHDN and FVKESK. The junction had 6 bases not matched to a gene; V was cut back by 4 bases and J by 2 bases. CDR3 residues: CASSRQAGGNTEAFF. Here the CDR3 DNA reads TGTGCCAGCAGCCGCCAAGCAGGGGGCAACACTGAAGCTTTCTTT.

This clonotype has a single count. This sequence may be a read error, since a much larger clone differs from it by one base. The rearrangement joins TRBV12-3 or TRBV12-4 to TRBJ1-2; maybe TRBD1 (5 bases). The CDR3 is 14 residues long. Deletions cut 3 bases from V and 6 bases from J, with 14 bases between. The CDR3 protein is CASSFNRGSDGYTF. The CDR3 region has the DNA TGTGCCAGCAGTTTTAATCGGGGGAGCGATGGCTACACCTTC.

This clonotype was observed a few times. The chain recombines TRBV4-1 with TRBJ2-7; TRBD2 matches at 9 bases. The CDR3 totals 16 residues. Germline values: CDR1 MGHRA, CDR2 YSYEKL. Unmatched junction bases numbered 12, after V lost 3 bases and J lost 6 bases. The CDR3 DNA reads TGCGCCAGCAGCCAGCCCACCGGCGGACTAGCGTTCGAGCAGTACTTC. Encoded protein: CASSQPTGGLAFEQYF.

The genes are TRBV5-1 and TRBJ2-3; tentatively, D is TRBD2 (6 bases). The CDR3 covers 15 residues. Germline-derived CDR1 and CDR2 are SGHRS and YFSETQ. Trimming stripped 4 bases from V and 3 bases from J, with 15 bases between. CDR3 nucleotide sequence: TGCGCCAGCAGCACCCGCGGGGTCGGGACAGATACGCAGTATTTT. This codes for CASSTRGVGTDTQYF.

This clonotype has a handful of counts. The junction does not match germline at one end; this may be a read error. The chain carries TRBV7-9 and TRBJ2-7; D might be TRBD1 (5 bases). The CDR3 is 15 residues long. Germline CDR1 reads SEHNR; CDR2 reads FQNEAQ (reference sequence). CDR3 sequence reads: CTSSPDTPLGYEQYF. The CDR3 coding sequence is TGTACCAGCAGTCCGGACACCCCTCTTGGCTACGAGCAGTACTTC.

Turning to this clonotype: The junction and the germline gene differ at one end; a read error may be behind it. The V gene is TRBV7-2, the J gene TRBJ1-2; D unclear. CDR3 length: 15 amino acids. The germline V gene has CDR1 SGHTA and CDR2 FQGNSA. The CDR3 DNA is TGTGCCCGCAGCGGCCGGGTTCAGGAAAACTATGGCTACACCTTC. The encoded protein is CARSGRVQENYGYTF.

V is TRBV28 and J is TRBJ2-2; D remains ambiguous. V shed 6 bases and J shed 6 bases, with 8 bases lying between them. CDR3 size: 12 residues. CDR1 MDHEN and CDR2 SYDVKM come from the germline V gene. In nucleotides, the CDR3 is TGTGCCAGCAGATACTTGTCCGGGGAGCTGTTTTTT. It translates to CASRYLSGELFF.

This clonotype was seen a handful of times. The gene calls are TRBV19 and TRBJ1-6, with 7 bases fitting TRBD1. V shed 3 bases and J 9 bases; nucleotides not matched to a gene: 5. From germline, CDR1 is LNHDA and CDR2 SQIVND (reference sequence). The CDR3 contains 14 residues. The DNA of the CDR3 is TGTGCCAGTAGTATTCCGGGACAGCTTTCACCCCTCCACTTT. Translating gives CASSIPGQLSPLHF. The full variable domain, in which reference TRBV19 and TRBJ1-6 provide the parts outside the CDR3, is DGGITQSPKYLFRKEGQNVTLSCEQNLNHDAMYWYRQDPGQGLRLIYYSQIVNDFQKGDIAEGYSVSREKKESFPLTVTSAQKNPTAFYLCASSIPGQLSPLHFGNGTRLTVT.

This clonotype turned up a few times. The chain links TRBV3-1 to TRBJ1-1, with TRBD1 identical over 7 bases. This CDR3 has 14 amino acids. J was trimmed by 5 bases and V by 5 bases; bases with no gene match: 8. CDR1 LGHDT and CDR2 YNNKEL come from the germline V gene (reference sequence). The CDR3 loop reads CASSNRGGSTEAFF. The CDR3 bases are TGTGCCAGCAGCAACAGGGGAGGGAGTACTGAAGCTTTCTTT.

In the case of this clonotype: This may stem from a read error, because a much larger clone lies one nucleotide away. The genes are TRBV7-2 and TRBJ2-5, with a tentative D call TRBD2 (5 bases). CDR1 and CDR2 (germline): SGHTA, FQGNSA. The V gene lost 5 bases and the J gene lost 7 bases, with 11 bases spanning the gap. The CDR3 is 12 residues long. CDR3 DNA sequence: TGTGCCAGCAGCGGCGCCCGGGGGACCCAGTACTTC. This codes for CASSGARGTQYF. The full variable domain, its missing parts supplied by reference TRBV7-2 and TRBJ2-5, is GAGVSQSPSNKVTEKGKDVELRCDPISGHTALYWYRQSLGQGLEFLIYFQGNSAPDKSGLPSDRFSAERTGGSVSTLTIQRTQQEDSAVYLCASSGARGTQYFGPGTRLLVL.

J is TRBJ1-5 and V is TRBV2; possible D gene TRBD1, 6 bases. Germline assignment: CDR1 SNHLY and CDR2 FYNNEI. The V and J ends lost 5 bases and 5 bases respectively, with 16 bases between them. This CDR3 region has 15 residues. The CDR3 DNA reads TGTGCCAGCAGTATCGACAGGAGGGGCGATCAGCCCCAGCATTTT. Translated: CASSIDRRGDQPQHF.

There are many counts of this clonotype. The CDR3 DNA reads TGTGCCAGCAGCCCCCGGGACAGGGGCTGGGGCTACACCTTC. Protein: CASSPRDRGWGYTF. The chain employs TRBV7-9 and TRBJ1-2; 10 bases are a match to TRBD1. The J segment lost 8 bases and the V segment lost 5 bases, leaving 8 bases of the junction unmatched. Germline loops: CDR1 SEHNR, CDR2 FQNEAQ (reference sequence). The CDR3 loop spans 14 amino acids.

The table lists this clonotype with a few counts. In nucleotides, the CDR3 is TGTGCCAGCAGCATATTCAATCAGCCCCAGCATTTT. Translated, it gives CASSIFNQPQHF. The chain carries TRBV7-2 and TRBJ1-5; D is unclear. This CDR3 is 12 amino acids long. Per the germline V gene, CDR1 is SGHTA and CDR2 is FQGNSA. Trimming left V 5 bases short and J 3 bases short, with 5 bases between. Using reference TRBV7-2 and TRBJ1-5 for the parts outside the CDR3, the full variable domain is GAGVSQSPSNKVTEKGKDVELRCDPISGHTALYWYRQSLGQGLEFLIYFQGNSAPDKSGLPSDRFSAERTGGSVSTLTIQRTQQEDSAVYLCASSIFNQPQHFGDGTRLSIL.

This clonotype was seen more than once but under ten times. Relative to the germline gene, one junction end is altered; a read error may explain this. The chain couples TRBV3-1 to TRBJ2-4; either TRBD1 or TRBD2 may supply D (5 bases each). The DNA matches TRBJ2-7 better at its end, which makes the J call doubtful. Germline loops: CDR1 LGHDT, CDR2 YNNKEL (reference sequence). CDR3 length equals 15 residues. For the CDR3, the DNA is TGTACCAGCAGCTTAGATGGGGGTTCTGCCTACGAGCAGTACTTC. Translating it yields CTSSLDGGSAYEQYF.